Listed here are 24 T cell receptor beta chains from one sample, sequenced in a study of shared T cell receptors in the human thymus. Using immunoSEQ multiplex PCR, the repertoire was profiled, and TCRdb retains in-frame clones only, with some absent. The repertoire holds 550,000 to 800,000 clones, with approximately 85% as singletons. These data are also associated with another study on human thymus T cells.

Sequenced material: thymocytes. The receptors were sampled from a girl under two years old with a congenital heart defect.

The gene calls are TRBV4-2 and TRBJ2-7, with D tentatively TRBD1 (6 bases). V was cut by 1 base and J by 4 bases, with 17 bases left in between. This CDR3 is 16 amino acids long. Germline V gene lookup returns CDR1 LGHNA and CDR2 YNFKEQ. The CDR3 sequence: CASSQGPRGHSYEQYF. The CDR3 nucleotides read TGTGCCAGCAGCCAAGGCCCAAGGGGACATTCATACGAGCAGTACTTC.

This sequence joins TRBV5-1 and TRBJ2-1; D ambiguous. This CDR3 has 17 amino acids. Germline loops: CDR1 SGHRS, CDR2 YFSETQ. Trimming took off 1 base at V and 2 bases at J, with 16 bases between the two ends. For the CDR3, the DNA is TGCGCCAGCAGCTTGAAGTCTAGAACATCCCCCTACAATGAGCAGTTCTTC. Amino acids: CASSLKSRTSPYNEQFF.

The rearrangement uses TRBV4-1 and TRBJ1-2; maybe TRBD1 (5 bases). Germline CDR1 reads MGHRA; CDR2 reads YSYEKL. The CDR3 is 15 amino acids. V lost 0 bases and J lost 3, with 11 bases in between. The CDR3 is CASSQDRTGYYGYTF. The CDR3 DNA reads TGCGCCAGCAGCCAAGATCGAACAGGATACTATGGCTACACCTTC.

The DNA for the CDR3 is TGTGCCAGCAGTCCGCACAGGGGTTATAACTATGGCTACACCTTC. Protein sequence: CASSPHRGYNYGYTF. This rearrangement joins TRBV6-5 to TRBJ1-2; 7 bases are shared with TRBD1. The CDR3 has 15 residues. CDR1 is MNHEY and CDR2 is SVGAGI in the germline V gene. V trimming: 5 bases; J trimming: 1 base; junction bases outside the gene matches: 7.

This rearrangement joins TRBV25-1 to TRBJ1-1, with D possibly matching TRBD1 (5 bases). The CDR3 covers 17 residues. V lost 2 bases, J lost 5 bases, and 21 bases lay in between. Looked up from germline, CDR1 is MGHDK and CDR2 is SYGVNS. CDR3 in DNA: TGTGCCAGCAGTGAAGGGTTGGCAGGGAGGGTTGGAACTGAAGCTTTCTTT. Encoded protein: CASSEGLAGRVGTEAFF.

V is TRBV25-1 and J is TRBJ1-3; D might be TRBD1 (6 bases). CDR3 size: 17 residues. Germline CDR1 and CDR2: MGHDK and SYGVNS. The CDR3 DNA is TGTGAGCAACAAAGGACTCAACAGGGTTGGTTGTGGAACACCATATATTTT. It codes for CEQQRTQQGWLWNTIYF.

The V and J genes are TRBV10-2 and TRBJ2-3, with D possibly TRBD2 on 7 matching bases. With 0 bases removed from V and 15 bases from J, the gap between germline ends came to 13 bases. The CDR3 length is 12 residues. Per the germline V gene, CDR1 is WSHSY and CDR2 is SAAADI. In nucleotides, the CDR3 is TGCGCCAGCAGTGAGTCGTCGGGGGGCCCTTATTTT. It specifies CASSESSGGPYF.

Comments on this clone: The sample contains more than one DNA sequence encoding this CDR3. The rearrangement uses TRBV7-3 and TRBJ2-2; D perhaps matches TRBD2 (5 bases). The CDR3 contains 14 residues. V lost 3 bases to trimming and J lost 1 base, with 6 bases between them. Germline values: CDR1 SGHTA, CDR2 FQGTGA. The CDR3 region has the DNA TGTGCCAGCAGCTTCCGGGGGAACACCGGGGAGCTGTTTTTT. Residues: CASSFRGNTGELFF. The entire variable domain, with the rest obtained from reference TRBV7-3 and TRBJ2-2, is as follows: GAGVSQTPSNKVTEKGKYVELRCDPISGHTALYWYRQSLGQGPEFLIYFQGTGAADDSGLPNDRFFAVRPEGSVSTLKIQRTERGDSAVYLCASSFRGNTGELFFGEGSRLTVL.

The gene calls are TRBV25-1 and TRBJ1-2; 9 bases line up with TRBD1. V was pared by 2 bases and J by 3 bases, with 10 bases of the junction left unmatched. Germline assignment: CDR1 MGHDK and CDR2 SYGVNS. This CDR3 has 17 residues. In nucleotides, the CDR3 is TGTGCCAGCAGTGAAATAAGGGACAGGGACATAGACTATGGCTACACCTTC. It is translated as CASSEIRDRDIDYGYTF.

The chain is built from TRBV5-4 and TRBJ2-7; tentatively, D is TRBD2 (5 bases). The V and J ends lost 0 bases and 7 bases respectively, with 17 bases between them. The CDR3 consists of 15 residues. The germline V gene encodes CDR1 SGHNT and CDR2 YYREEE (reference sequence). CDR3: CASSLVPVRTGEQYF. CDR3 coding DNA: TGTGCCAGCAGCTTGGTTCCAGTCCGGACTGGGGAGCAGTACTTC.

V is TRBV6-5 and J is TRBJ1-1; TRBD1 is a possible D gene (5 bases). The CDR3 covers 16 residues. The germline V gene has CDR1 MNHEY and CDR2 SVGAGI. The V and J ends lost 4 bases and 3 bases respectively, with 18 bases between them. The CDR3 nucleotides are TGTGCCAGCAGTTTACTACAGGCCTATCAGGACACTGAAGCTTTCTTT. Its translation: CASSLLQAYQDTEAFF.

This chain connects TRBV7-8 to TRBJ2-7; 7 bases fit TRBD1. Trimming cost V 5 bases and J 5 bases; bases outside gene matches: 12. Germline assignment: CDR1 SGHVS and CDR2 FQNEAQ. This CDR3 spans 15 amino acids. The CDR3 DNA sequence: TGTGCCAGCAGCGTCCGGGACAGCACTCCTAACGAGCAGTACTTC. Translated, it gives CASSVRDSTPNEQYF.

This rearrangement joins TRBV4-1 to TRBJ1-2, with 12 bases identical to TRBD1. The J segment lost 4 bases and the V segment lost 1 base, leaving 13 bases of the junction unmatched. Germline CDR1 MGHRA, CDR2 YSYEKL. The CDR3 sequence is 19 residues long. The CDR3 DNA is TGCGCCAGCAGCCAAGCCCTGACGCCGGGACAGGGGGCGGGCTATGGCTACACCTTC. This translates into CASSQALTPGQGAGYGYTF.

The rearrangement joins TRBV28 to TRBJ1-3; 8 nucleotides line up with TRBD1. The germline gives CDR1 MDHEN, CDR2 SYDVKM. With 6 bases clipped from V and 2 bases from J, the junction kept 6 bases outside the gene matches. The CDR3 runs 15 residues. The CDR3 coding sequence is TGTGCCAGCAGCTTTGACAGGGGCCCTGGAAACACCATATATTTT. Its protein is CASSFDRGPGNTIYF.

This sequence joins TRBV7-8 and TRBJ2-4; TRBD1 matches at 8 bases. The CDR3 contains 17 residues. Germline trimming cut 5 bases from V and 10 bases from J; bases unmatched to any gene: 19. Germline CDR1 SGHVS, CDR2 FQNEAQ. CDR3 amino acids: CASSPEDREYSKGIQYF. The CDR3 DNA reads TGTGCCAGCAGCCCCGAGGACAGGGAATATTCTAAAGGGATTCAGTACTTC.

The chain recombines TRBV4-1 with TRBJ1-5, with TRBD1 as a possible D gene (6 bases). The length of the CDR3 is 16 residues. Germline V gene sequence: CDR1 MGHRA, CDR2 YSYEKL. V was pared by 4 bases and J by 7 bases, with 20 bases between. The CDR3 nucleotides read TGCGCCAGCAGCCTCAACCTAGGGGGGGCTGGACAGCCCCAGCATTTT. It translates to CASSLNLGGAGQPQHF.

The J gene is TRBJ1-1, the V gene TRBV12-5; TRBD1 is a possible D gene (5 bases). Germline CDR1 reads LGHNT; CDR2 reads FRNRAP. The germline V and J ends were trimmed by 1 base and 0 bases, with 9 bases remaining between them. The CDR3 extends over 15 amino acids. The chain's CDR3 is CASGLGRVMNTEAFF. The CDR3 DNA is TGTGCTAGTGGTTTGGGCAGGGTTATGAACACTGAAGCTTTCTTT. The whole variable domain, remainder taken from reference TRBV12-5 and TRBJ1-1, is DARVTQTPRHKVTEMGQEVTMRCQPILGHNTVFWYRQTMMQGLELLAYFRNRAPLDDSGMPKDRFSAEMPDATLATLKIQPSEPRDSAVYFCASGLGRVMNTEAFFGQGTRLTVV.

This rearrangement joins TRBV7-2 to TRBJ2-7, with D perhaps TRBD1 (6 bases). The ends were cut back, 2 bases at V and 2 bases at J, with 22 bases in the middle. The CDR3 is 18 amino acids. Germline CDR1 and CDR2: SGHTA and FQGNSA. The CDR3 nucleotides read TGTGCCAGCAGCTTAAAGCCACAAAAAAAGGGGACACCCTACGAGCAGTACTTC. This translates into CASSLKPQKKGTPYEQYF.

In this sample, this clone turned up a few times. CDR3 nucleotide sequence: TGTGCCAGCAGCTTTCCCGACACTGAAGCTTTCTTT. It specifies CASSFPDTEAFF. V usage is TRBV5-6 and J usage is TRBJ1-1; the D is unclear. Germline CDR1 is SGHDT and CDR2 is YYEEEE. This CDR3 has 12 amino acids. V lost 2 bases, J lost 3 bases, and 5 bases lay in between.

The chain is built from TRBV4-3 and TRBJ2-3; weak D call: TRBD2 (6 bases). The CDR3 is 15 residues long. Germline assignment: CDR1 LGHNA and CDR2 YSLEER. The V end was cut by 4 bases, the J end by 2 bases, with 13 bases between. The CDR3 sequence: CASSRRGLTTDTQYF. Written as DNA, the CDR3 is TGCGCCAGCAGCCGGCGGGGCCTCACCACAGATACGCAGTATTTT.

This clone has only a few counts. J is TRBJ1-4 and V is TRBV4-1, with D possibly being TRBD1 (5 bases). The germline V and J ends were trimmed by 1 base and 7 bases, with 19 bases remaining between them. The CDR3 is made up of 17 amino acids. Germline CDR1 and CDR2: MGHRA and YSYEKL. CDR3 sequence: CASSQAFGGFGREKLFF. The CDR3 DNA reads as TGCGCCAGCAGCCAAGCATTCGGGGGATTCGGGCGTGAAAAACTGTTTTTT.

CDR3 loop: CASSFKARTGSNTEAFF. The CDR3 DNA follows: TGTGCCAGCAGTTTCAAAGCCCGGACAGGGTCGAACACTGAAGCTTTCTTT. The chain employs TRBV27 and TRBJ1-1; TRBD1 aligns across 8 bases. CDR1 and CDR2 (germline): MNHEY, SMNVEV (reference sequence). Trimming removed 3 bases from V and 1 base from J; junction bases left unmatched: 10. CDR3 size: 17 residues.

This clone came up a few times. V usage is TRBV11-2 and J usage is TRBJ1-1; no clear D. CDR1 and CDR2 from the germline V gene are SGHAT and FQNNGV. V shed 5 bases and J shed 3 bases, with 16 bases lying between them. This CDR3 has 15 amino acids. Here the CDR3 reads CASSAPAVKYTEAFF. DNA for the CDR3: TGTGCCAGCAGCGCTCCGGCGGTAAAGTACACTGAAGCTTTCTTT.

The chain uses TRBV19 and TRBJ1-1; D may be TRBD1 (5 bases). Germline V gene sequence: CDR1 LNHDA, CDR2 SQIVND (reference sequence). V lost 6 bases, J lost 5 bases, and 10 bases lay in between. CDR3 length: 12 residues. CDR3 sequence: CASRMGGTEAFF. The CDR3 nucleotides are TGTGCCAGTAGGATGGGGGGTACTGAAGCTTTCTTT.